Described below is a single T cell receptor (beta chain) sequence and its context. CDR1 is LNHDA and CDR2 is SQIVND in the germline V gene (reference sequence). The CDR3 sequence is 13 residues long. V was pared by 5 bases and J by 9 bases, with 6 bases of the junction left unmatched. This sample is drawn from a study of blood T cell repertoires in COVID-19. Study at large: PBMCs, B-cell-depleted T cells, or T cells were the source of the cDNA or gDNA that made up the material.

Clones were sequenced by immunoSEQ multiplex PCR, and TCRdb holds only the in-frame ones, with some missing. The repertoire includes under 300,000 clones, 75% to 90% of them detected once, and around 1.7% sits in the top ten. The receptor comes from a woman aged 40 to 50 who had recovered from COVID-19. Sequencing input: PBMCs or T cells enriched from blood (not recorded which). The chain is built from TRBV19 and TRBJ2-1, with 8 bases identical to TRBD1. The CDR3 DNA sequence: TGTGCCAGTAGTCCCCGGACAGGGACTGAGCAGTTCTTC. Translating it yields CASSPRTGTEQFF. Full variable domain (remainder filled in from reference TRBV19 and TRBJ2-1): DGGITQSPKYLFRKEGQNVTLSCEQNLNHDAMYWYRQDPGQGLRLIYYSQIVNDFQKGDIAEGYSVSREKKESFPLTVTSAQKNPTAFYLCASSPRTGTEQFFGPGTRLTVL.